What follows describes a single T cell receptor beta chain. The CDR3 runs to 14 residues. V lost 4 bases and J lost 4; bases outside the gene matches: 2. Germline CDR1 and CDR2: MRHNA and SNTAGT. Produced via immunoSEQ multiplex PCR; TCRdb's table is partial and in-frame only. The sample lists 40,000 to 45,000 clones; roughly nine tenths were seen once. This entry belongs to a study of T cell changes during pregnancy in multiple sclerosis. The sample in question was CD4+ T cells from peripheral blood mononuclear cells, obtained in the first trimester of pregnancy. The sequence was collected from a female donor with multiple sclerosis, enrolled in a pregnancy study. The rearrangement links TRBV6-4 to TRBJ2-3; 10 nucleotides line up with TRBD1. The CDR3 DNA sequence: TGTGCCAGCAGTGGCGGACAGGGGGCAGATACGCAGTATTTT. It codes for CASSGGQGADTQYF.